This TCR beta chain was recorded in a study of blood T cell repertoires in COVID-19. Study-level information: Whether acute or convalescent, the COVID-19 samples came from the United States, Italy and Spain. Nucleic acid was either cDNA or gDNA, and it came from T cells, B-cell-depleted T cells, or PBMCs.

After removal of 8 bases from V and 4 bases from J, the junction contained 12 bases not matched to a gene. This CDR3 contains 15 residues. Germline-derived CDR1 and CDR2 are MNHEY and SVGAGI. Authors' processing steps: The assay estimated nucleated cells by amplifying reference gene primers. The method was immunoSEQ multiplex PCR; TCRdb's version includes in-frame clones alone and lacks a portion of them. For V, J and clone size, that table is used; D and trimming come from the DNA. The sample has approximately 240,000 clones, around 85% seen once. V usage is TRBV6-5 and J usage is TRBJ2-7; 9 positions agree with TRBD1. Sequencing was carried out using peripheral blood. This clonotype was sampled from an older woman with active or convalescent COVID-19. The chain's CDR3 is CASGRDRDRVYEQYV. CDR3 coding DNA: TGTGCCAGCGGAAGGGACAGGGACAGAGTGTACGAGCAGTACGTC.